This record covers a single T cell receptor beta chain. Its antigen has not been determined. No clone much larger than this one lies a single base away; base qualities are absent. The data stem from a study of T cell repertoires and HLA-DP antigens (dated by TCRdb to between 2018 and 2020). A note on the overall study: The study used an in vitro model of CD4+ T cell alloreactivity in which transduced HeLa cells presented allogeneic HLA-DP. The two alloantigens modelled structurally similar versus dissimilar alloantigens, differing from self at one and more than nine peptide-binding groove amino acids, respectively. Average DNA input was roughly 220 ng for sorted CD137+CD4+ samples, compared with 1,200 ng for pre-culture CD4+ samples. The three donors were two male and one female, with ages ranging from the 18-to-29 to the 60-to-69 age band.

Overall study outcomes, separate from this receptor: Limitations were identified as the inclusion of only a few donors, the use of a non-physiological HeLa antigen-presenting system, and the use of total CD4+ responder cells. The naive and memory CD4+ repertoires were not analysed as separate populations. Sorted CD137+ cells showed similar clonality against both alloantigens (around 0.39), much higher than the clonality of pre-culture samples (about 0.039). An average cumulative frequency of approximately 35% against one allele and just over 50% against the other was found for clones undetected before culture.

Untouched CD4+ T cells were isolated from Ficoll-separated PBMC by magnetic bead negative selection, reaching an average purity of around 98%. Untouched CD4+ T cells were isolated from Ficoll-separated PBMC with magnetic beads, reaching about 98% purity with negligible CD8+ contamination. Peripheral blood mononuclear cells were supplied by the buffy coats of a few healthy blood donors, who served as the study donors. CMV seronegative status was shared by all three donors. The DNeasy Blood & Tissue Kit was used to extract genomic DNA. For each subject, genomic DNA from sorted CD137+CD4+ cells and from pre-culture CD4+ baseline samples underwent TCRB sequencing. TCRB CDR3 regions were amplified with the immunoSEQ multiplex PCR using forward primers for 54 TRBV segments and reverse primers for 13 TRBJ segments. Deep resolution, with a target of 150,000 to 250,000 T cell genomes, was applied to the sequencing of pre-culture CD4+ samples. Sequencing of the amplicons was done on an Illumina HiSeq System, giving 87 bp reads that spanned the CDR3. The source study handled its data this way. PCR and sequencing errors in the reads were corrected, and CDR3 regions were defined by aligning to IMGT reference sequences. Synthetic template pools were used to estimate template counts and unique rearrangement counts. Clonality was calculated as 1 minus Pielou's evenness. The Daley-Smith estimator was used to estimate richness. Morisita's index served as the measure of repertoire overlap. Clones present in cultured samples but not detected in the pre-culture repertoire of the same donor were defined as low-abundance clones. Entries here come from immuneACCESS through TCRdb and include only in-frame sequences with V and J called. Some clones fail to appear in such tables; in the studies checked, an unresolved V gene covers under half of the shortfall, and the cause of the remainder is unknown. Clone size and V and J calls were adopted from that table, with D and trimming inferred from the DNA. Counted in this sample were some 120,000 clones; about 92% of them appeared once. The top ten hold 0.25% to 0.3% of the sample.

Material: CD4+ T cells from PBMCs. The sequence was obtained from a young woman in good health and CMV-seronegative.

The CDR3: CATALGAGEEKLFF. Here is the DNA: TGTGCCACCGCCCTCGGGGCGGGAGAGGAAAAACTGTTTTTT. This chain joins TRBV7-9 to TRBJ1-4; D gene: possibly TRBD1, on 5 matching bases. The germline V gene (reference sequence) gives CDR1 as SEHNR and CDR2 as FQNEAQ. V gives up 10 bases and J gives up 8 bases, and the segment between their germline ends measures 20 bases. The CDR3 holds 14 amino acids from the cysteine to the phenylalanine. Only CDR3 DNA is held: 42 bases, read in frame from base 1.